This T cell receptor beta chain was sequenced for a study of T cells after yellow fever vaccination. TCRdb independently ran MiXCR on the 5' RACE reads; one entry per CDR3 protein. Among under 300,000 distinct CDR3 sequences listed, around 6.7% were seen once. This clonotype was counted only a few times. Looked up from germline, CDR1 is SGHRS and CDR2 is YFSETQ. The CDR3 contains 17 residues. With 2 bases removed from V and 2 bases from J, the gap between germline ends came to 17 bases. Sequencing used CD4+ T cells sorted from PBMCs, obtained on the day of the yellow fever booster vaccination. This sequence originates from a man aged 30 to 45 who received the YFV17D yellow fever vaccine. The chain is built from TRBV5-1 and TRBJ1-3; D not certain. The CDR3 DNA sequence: TGCGCCAGCAGCTTACCCCCCCCCGCGGATGCTGGAAACACCATATATTTT. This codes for CASSLPPPADAGNTIYF.